The text below deals with one T cell receptor beta chain. As yet, its antigen is unknown. The source of the sample is a study of identifying expanded T cells in peripheral blood. Findings and limits, study-wide: Across healthy donors, higher total template counts meant significantly greater roughly 2-week count variance.

The data were produced by immunoSEQ multiplex PCR, yet TCRdb's version contains in-frame clones alone and is incomplete. Of more than 80,000 clones listed, around 88% are singletons. V dropped 0 bases and J dropped 7 bases, with 12 bases sitting between them. CDR1 is MNHEY, CDR2 SVGAGI, per germline. The CDR3 sequence is 15 residues long. The chain joins TRBV6-5 to TRBJ2-2, with D perhaps TRBD2 (5 bases). This sequence originates from a person between 18 and 69 years old in good health. Source material: blood. CDR3 bases: TGTGCCAGCAGTTACTCGGGTGCCGCGGGCGGGGAGCTGTTTTTT. This translates into CASSYSGAAGGELFF.